The 6 T cell receptor beta chains below were found in one sample sequenced in a study of T cell repertoires in cytomegalovirus infection. These receptors' antigens are unknown. In TCRdb, the reads were re-called with MiXCR into one record per CDR3 protein. The sample includes about 110,000 distinct CDR3 sequences, around 28% of them seen just once. The sample in question was CD8+ T cells from cultured PBMCs, obtained from culture after CMV antigen stimulation. The receptors here all came from a human donor in good health (CMV status not recorded). Some clones in this sample may be carry-over from other donors' samples.

V usage is TRBV27 and J usage is TRBJ2-4; D might be TRBD2 (5 bases). Trimming removed 6 bases from V and 8 bases from J, with 14 bases in between. The CDR3 runs 13 residues. Germline CDR1 and CDR2: MNHEY and SMNVEV (reference sequence). The CDR3 here is CASSLGLLDIQYF. The CDR3 DNA reads as TGTGCCAGCAGCCTTGGACTCCTCGACATTCAGTACTTC.

J is TRBJ1-6 and V is TRBV7-2; D uncertain. The germline V gene encodes CDR1 SGHTA and CDR2 FQGNSA. The germline V and J ends were trimmed by 4 bases and 4 bases, with 8 bases remaining between them. CDR3 length equals 14 residues. CDR3 protein: CASSSKGYNSPLHF. The CDR3 nucleotides are TGTGCCAGCAGCTCGAAAGGGTATAATTCACCCCTCCACTTT.

At least ten counts were recorded for this clonotype. V and J are TRBV12-3 or TRBV12-4 and TRBJ2-2; unclear D gene. The CDR3 is 13 residues long. V was pared by 6 bases and J by 10 bases, with 15 bases between. CDR3 sequence (DNA): TGTGCCAGCAGGACGATGACAACGGAGGAGCTGTTTTTT. Translating gives CASRTMTTEELFF.

In this sample, this clonotype turned up a few times. This chain joins TRBV27 and TRBJ1-1, with 9 bases identical to TRBD1. V gave up 5 bases and J gave up 1 base; unmatched junction bases: 5. There are 15 residues in the CDR3. The germline gives CDR1 MNHEY, CDR2 SMNVEV (reference sequence). The CDR3 DNA is TGTGCCAGCAGTATACCGGGACAGGGGAACACTGAAGCTTTCTTT. Amino acid sequence: CASSIPGQGNTEAFF.

This clonotype has more than one count but fewer than ten. The V gene is TRBV27, the J gene TRBJ2-3, with TRBD2 matching 8 bases. CDR1 is MNHEY and CDR2 is SMNVEV in the germline V gene (reference sequence). Trimming removed 3 bases from V and 4 bases from J; junction bases left unmatched: 6. The length of the CDR3 is 15 residues. CDR3 loop: CASSLSGGYADTQYF. The CDR3 region has the DNA TGTGCCAGCAGTTTGAGCGGGGGATATGCAGATACGCAGTATTTT.

V is TRBV2 and J is TRBJ1-1, with a tentative D call TRBD1 (5 bases). The V end lost 8 bases, the J end lost 2 bases, and 15 bases lay between the germline ends. The CDR3 is made up of 14 amino acids. Germline-derived CDR1 and CDR2 are SNHLY and FYNNEI. DNA of the CDR3: TGTGCCAGCTGCCCGGGGACGGGAAACACTGAAGCTTTCTTT. Amino acids: CASCPGTGNTEAFF.